This T cell receptor (beta chain) was retrieved from a study of T cell responses to AZD1222 COVID-19 vaccine. Findings and limits, study-wide: In all cases, repertoires were sampled only after the peak T cell response.

A note on this clone: Its antigen is as yet unknown.

Germline CDR1 and CDR2: SGHTA and FQGNSA. This CDR3 contains 17 residues. V was pared by 5 bases and J by 3 bases, with 7 bases of the junction left unmatched. TCRdb's table, derived via immunoSEQ multiplex PCR, lists solely in-frame clones and lacks some. This table has under 150,000 clones, around nine tenths appearing once. The chain couples TRBV7-2 to TRBJ2-3; TRBD2 matches 14 bases. The clonotype originates from an adult in good health. Sample: peripheral blood, taken on day 0 of AZD1222 vaccination. CDR3 region: CASSPQGTSGRTDTQYF. The CDR3 DNA reads TGTGCCAGCAGCCCGCAGGGGACTAGCGGGAGAACAGATACGCAGTATTTT.